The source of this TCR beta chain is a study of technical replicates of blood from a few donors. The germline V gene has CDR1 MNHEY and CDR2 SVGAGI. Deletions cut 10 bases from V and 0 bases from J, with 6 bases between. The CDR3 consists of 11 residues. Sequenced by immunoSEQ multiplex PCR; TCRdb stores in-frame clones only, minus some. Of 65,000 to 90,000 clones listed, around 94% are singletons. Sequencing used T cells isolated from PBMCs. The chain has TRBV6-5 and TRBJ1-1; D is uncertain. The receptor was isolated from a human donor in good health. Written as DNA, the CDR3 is TGTGCCACCACGGTGAACACTGAAGCTTTCTTT. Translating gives CATTVNTEAFF.